A single sample gave rise to the 27 T cell receptor beta chains below, sequenced in a study of chronic HIV infection and antiretroviral therapy. TCRdb itself ran the 5' RACE reads through MiXCR, one entry per CDR3 protein. The sample yields approximately 30,000 distinct CDR3 sequences, 7% to 10% seen once. The sequenced sample consisted of peripheral blood. The receptor source for this set is an adult who had HIV and had not received antiretroviral therapy, or was an uninfected healthy control (not recorded which).

This clonotype was recorded at least ten times. The chain combines TRBV4-3 with TRBJ2-1; D possibly matches TRBD1 or TRBD2 (5 bases each). The CDR3 extends over 13 amino acids. V gave up 0 bases and J gave up 8 bases, with 8 bases separating them. The germline V gene has CDR1 LGHNA and CDR2 YSLEER. The CDR3: CASSQDRGYEQFF. CDR3 nucleotide sequence: TGCGCCAGCAGCCAAGATCGGGGCTATGAGCAGTTCTTC.

The genes are TRBV7-2 and TRBJ1-2; D is ambiguous. Trimming left V 4 bases short and J 1 base short, with 13 bases between. Germline CDR1 is SGHTA and CDR2 is FQGNSA. The CDR3 is 15 amino acids. This CDR3 is CASSSVPSDNYGYTF. CDR3 nucleotide sequence: TGTGCCAGCAGCTCCGTCCCTAGCGATAACTATGGCTACACCTTC. Combining the CDR3 with reference TRBV7-2 and TRBJ1-2 gives the whole variable domain GAGVSQSPSNKVTEKGKDVELRCDPISGHTALYWYRQSLGQGLEFLIYFQGNSAPDKSGLPSDRFSAERTGGSVSTLTIQRTQQEDSAVYLCASSSVPSDNYGYTFGSGTRLTVV.

In its sample, this clonotype was seen many times. For the CDR3, the DNA is TGTGCCAGCAGCCCCTCACGGGACGGCGAGCAGTTCTTC. Translation gives CASSPSRDGEQFF. The chain combines TRBV7-3 with TRBJ2-1; D assignment may be TRBD1 or TRBD2 (5 bases each). Germline V gene lookup returns CDR1 SGHTA and CDR2 FQGTGA. V dropped 5 bases and J dropped 10 bases, with 15 bases sitting between them. The CDR3 loop spans 13 amino acids.

The genes are TRBV7-2 and TRBJ1-2; TRBD1 aligns across 10 bases. The CDR3 length is 15 residues. J gave up 6 bases and V 1 base, and 5 bases lay outside the gene matches. Germline loops: CDR1 SGHTA, CDR2 FQGNSA. CDR3 protein: CASSLGRTGGHGYTF. CDR3 nucleotides: TGTGCCAGCAGCTTAGGAAGGACAGGGGGGCATGGCTACACCTTC.

At least ten counts were recorded for this clonotype. V and J are TRBV5-1 and TRBJ1-1; perhaps TRBD1 as D (6 bases). The V and J ends lost 2 bases and 6 bases respectively, with 17 bases between them. Germline values: CDR1 SGHRS, CDR2 YFSETQ. The CDR3 loop spans 15 amino acids. CDR3 region: CASSLWDIGIAEAFF. The CDR3 DNA follows: TGCGCCAGCAGCTTATGGGACATCGGTATCGCTGAAGCTTTCTTT.

This clonotype was recorded a few times. The chain recombines TRBV6-5 with TRBJ1-4, with 8 bases lining up with TRBD1. The CDR3 is 19 residues long. Germline lookup yields CDR1 MNHEY and CDR2 SVGAGI. Trimming took 6 bases from V and 0 from J; bases not matched to a gene: 15. Here the CDR3 DNA reads TGTGCCAGCAGCCGGCGTTTCGGGACAGGACATGCAACTAATGAAAAACTGTTTTTT. Translating gives CASSRRFGTGHATNEKLFF.

This clonotype was detected a few times. V usage is TRBV29-1 and J usage is TRBJ2-5; 10 bases align to TRBD1. Germline CDR1 SQVTM, CDR2 ANQGSEA. V gave up 1 base and J gave up 4 bases; unmatched junction bases: 6. The CDR3 length is 15 residues. CDR3 sequence reads: CSVEGGTGEVETQYF. The CDR3 bases are TGCAGCGTTGAAGGTGGGACAGGGGAGGTAGAGACCCAGTACTTC.

This clonotype was seen at least ten times. This sequence joins TRBV7-2 and TRBJ2-2; a weak D match, TRBD1 (6 bases). The germline V gene has CDR1 SGHTA and CDR2 FQGNSA. Trimming took off 5 bases at V and 0 bases at J, with 10 bases between the two ends. This CDR3 has 15 amino acids. CDR3 bases: TGTGCCAGCAGCCCGAACAGGGCGAACACCGGGGAGCTGTTTTTT. Translation gives CASSPNRANTGELFF.

This rearrangement joins TRBV10-3 to TRBJ1-1; maybe TRBD1 (5 bases). Looked up from germline, CDR1 is ENHRY and CDR2 is SYGVKD. V lost 4 bases and J 0 bases, leaving 15 bases between the germline ends. There are 16 residues in the CDR3. The CDR3 region is CAISGGLRGMNTEAFF. CDR3 bases: TGTGCCATCAGTGGGGGACTTCGCGGTATGAACACTGAAGCTTTCTTT.

This clonotype was counted a few times. This chain connects TRBV11-1 to TRBJ2-3; possible D gene TRBD1, 6 bases. Germline assignment: CDR1 SGHAT and CDR2 FQDESV (reference sequence). V lost 6 bases and J 6 bases, leaving 10 bases between the germline ends. The CDR3 runs to 12 residues. Here the CDR3 DNA reads TGTGCCAGCAGTACAGGGTCGGATACGCAGTATTTT. This sequence encodes CASSTGSDTQYF.

This clonotype has a handful of counts. The chain employs TRBV10-3 and TRBJ1-1; no firm D call. V gave up 3 bases and J gave up 1 base, with 9 bases separating them. Per germline, CDR1 ENHRY and CDR2 SYGVKD. This CDR3 spans 14 amino acids. CDR3 sequence reads: CAISEPAGNTEAFF. Written as DNA, the CDR3 is TGTGCCATCAGTGAACCGGCCGGGAACACTGAAGCTTTCTTT.

Many counts were recorded for this clonotype. This chain uses TRBV2 with TRBJ2-7; TRBD1 might be the D (6 bases). Germline loops: CDR1 SNHLY, CDR2 FYNNEI. V gave up 4 bases and J gave up 2 bases, with 9 bases separating them. The CDR3 extends over 13 amino acids. The CDR3 protein is CASSVDSAYEQYF. CDR3 nucleotide sequence: TGTGCCAGCAGTGTGGACAGTGCCTACGAGCAGTACTTC. Supplemented by reference TRBV2 and TRBJ2-7, the full variable domain reads EPEVTQTPSHQVTQMGQEVILRCVPISNHLYFYWYRQILGQKVEFLVSFYNNEISEKSEIFDDQFSVERPDGSNFTLKIRSTKLEDSAMYFCASSVDSAYEQYFGPGTRLTVT.

In this sample, this clonotype turned up a few times. The chain links TRBV6-1 to TRBJ1-2; D is unclear. The CDR3 runs to 15 residues. Trimming took 0 bases from V and 4 from J, leaving 12 bases between them. CDR1 is MNHNS and CDR2 is SASEGT in the germline V gene. CDR3 sequence (DNA): TGTGCCAGCAGTGAAGCAATCTGGGCAGTCTATGGCTACACCTTC. Translation: CASSEAIWAVYGYTF.

V is TRBV29-1 and J is TRBJ2-1, with D tentatively TRBD2 (6 bases). Trimming cost V 3 bases and J 9 bases, with 12 bases left between them. The CDR3 sequence is 12 residues long. The germline gives CDR1 SQVTM, CDR2 ANQGSEA. The CDR3 region has the DNA TGCAGCGTTGACACGTCTAGCGTTGAGCAGTTCTTC. Its translation: CSVDTSSVEQFF.

This clonotype has only a few counts. The chain uses TRBV29-1 and TRBJ1-2; D remains unclear. The CDR3 extends over 10 amino acids. The V gene lost 3 bases and the J gene lost 5 bases, with 4 bases spanning the gap. Germline CDR1 and CDR2: SQVTM and ANQGSEA. The CDR3 protein is CSVEGYGYTF. The CDR3, as DNA: TGCAGCGTTGAGGGTTATGGCTACACCTTC.

CDR3 bases: TGTGCCAGCAGCCTTACAGGGTCTGGGGCCAACGTCCTGACTTTC. The encoded protein is CASSLTGSGANVLTF. The chain joins TRBV4-2 to TRBJ2-6, with D tentatively TRBD1 (6 bases). The V gene's germline CDR1 is LGHNA and CDR2 YNFKEQ. This CDR3 region has 15 residues. Trimming left V 4 bases short and J 1 base short, with 8 bases between.

This clonotype was recorded at least ten times. This chain links TRBV20-1 with TRBJ2-1; D is unresolved. This CDR3 comprises 13 residues. Germline assignment: CDR1 DFQATT and CDR2 SNEGSKA (reference sequence). The V end was cut by 1 base, the J end by 9 bases, with 13 bases between. The CDR3 coding sequence is TGCAGTGCTAGAGTGGTGGGTAGTGGTGAGCAGTTCTTC. It yields the protein CSARVVGSGEQFF.

This clonotype came up a few times. This chain connects TRBV10-2 to TRBJ2-6; possibly TRBD2 for D (6 bases). Germline V gene sequence: CDR1 WSHSY, CDR2 SAAADI. The ends were cut back, 4 bases at V and 0 bases at J, with 19 bases in the middle. The CDR3 is 19 amino acids. This CDR3 is CASSGKVADGASGANVLTF. The CDR3 bases are TGCGCCAGCAGTGGAAAGGTAGCGGACGGTGCCTCTGGGGCCAACGTCCTGACTTTC.

Ten or more counts support this clonotype. The V and J genes are TRBV27 and TRBJ1-5; the match to TRBD1 covers 7 bases. CDR3 length: 13 amino acids. Germline V CDR1 and CDR2: MNHEY, SMNVEV (reference sequence). Trimming cost V 5 bases and J 7 bases; bases outside gene matches: 5. The CDR3 bases are TGTGCCAGCAGTCGCAGGGGGTCCCAGCCCCAGCATTTT. Its protein is CASSRRGSQPQHF.

This clonotype has ten or more counts. CDR3 residues: CASSWAPSEKETQYF. The CDR3 nucleotides read TGTGCCAGCAGCTGGGCCCCTAGCGAGAAAGAGACCCAGTACTTC. J is TRBJ2-5 and V is TRBV5-5; weak D call: TRBD2 (6 bases). From germline, CDR1 is SGHKS and CDR2 YYEKEE (reference sequence). V gave up 3 bases and J gave up 3 bases, with 15 bases separating them. The CDR3 runs 15 residues.

The rearrangement links TRBV15 to TRBJ2-7, with TRBD2 matching over 11 bases. The V and J ends lost 6 bases and 5 bases, in that order; junction bases with no gene match: 6. The length of the CDR3 is 14 residues. The germline V gene encodes CDR1 LNHNV and CDR2 YYDKDF (reference sequence). In DNA, the CDR3 is TGTGCCACCAGAAGTACTAGCGGGAGCGACGAGCAGTACTTC. It specifies CATRSTSGSDEQYF.

This clonotype was seen a handful of times. The chain carries TRBV29-1 and TRBJ1-5; D gene ambiguous. The V and J ends lost 4 bases and 0 bases respectively, with 7 bases between them. Per the germline V gene, CDR1 is SQVTM and CDR2 is ANQGSEA. CDR3 length: 13 residues. CDR3 sequence: CSVASSSNQPQHF. In DNA form, the CDR3 reads TGCAGCGTTGCTAGTAGTAGCAATCAGCCCCAGCATTTT.

The V call is TRBV4-3, the J call TRBJ2-5; D remains ambiguous. CDR1 is LGHNA and CDR2 is YSLEER in the germline V gene. The CDR3 is 15 amino acids. V lost 0 bases and J lost 2, with 10 bases in between. The CDR3 DNA reads as TGCGCCAGCAGCCAAGATTTGCCCGAGCAAGAGACCCAGTACTTC. Its translation is CASSQDLPEQETQYF.

The chain carries TRBV29-1 and TRBJ2-7; 9 bases align to TRBD1. The V and J ends lost 6 bases and 3 bases, in that order; junction bases with no gene match: 6. CDR1 is SQVTM and CDR2 is ANQGSEA in the germline V gene. This CDR3 comprises 13 residues. Written as DNA, the CDR3 is TGCAGCGTCACCCCGACAGGGGGCTACGAGCAGTACTTC. This translates into CSVTPTGGYEQYF.

The CDR3 loop is CSVERQDNEQFF. The DNA of the CDR3 is TGCAGCGTTGAACGGCAGGACAATGAGCAGTTCTTC. This chain joins TRBV29-1 and TRBJ2-1, with no clear D. This CDR3 has 12 residues. The V end lost 2 bases, the J end lost 5 bases, and 7 bases lay between the germline ends. Germline V CDR1 and CDR2: SQVTM, ANQGSEA.

The gene calls are TRBV11-2 and TRBJ2-5; possibly TRBD1 for D (6 bases). The germline V gene has CDR1 SGHAT and CDR2 FQNNGV. The CDR3 runs to 15 residues. V lost 5 bases to trimming and J lost 5 bases, with 18 bases between them. In DNA form, the CDR3 reads TGTGCCAGCAGCCACTGGCCAAGGGGGTGGGAGACCCAGTACTTC. It translates to CASSHWPRGWETQYF.

V gene TRBV27 combines with J gene TRBJ1-5, with 9 bases that match TRBD1. Germline CDR1 is MNHEY and CDR2 is SMNVEV (reference sequence). V lost 8 bases and J lost 6; bases outside the gene matches: 11. This CDR3 spans 15 amino acids. DNA of the CDR3: TGTGCCAGCCGGAGCCTTACAGGGGGCCCTCAGCCCCAGCATTTT. Its translation is CASRSLTGGPQPQHF.